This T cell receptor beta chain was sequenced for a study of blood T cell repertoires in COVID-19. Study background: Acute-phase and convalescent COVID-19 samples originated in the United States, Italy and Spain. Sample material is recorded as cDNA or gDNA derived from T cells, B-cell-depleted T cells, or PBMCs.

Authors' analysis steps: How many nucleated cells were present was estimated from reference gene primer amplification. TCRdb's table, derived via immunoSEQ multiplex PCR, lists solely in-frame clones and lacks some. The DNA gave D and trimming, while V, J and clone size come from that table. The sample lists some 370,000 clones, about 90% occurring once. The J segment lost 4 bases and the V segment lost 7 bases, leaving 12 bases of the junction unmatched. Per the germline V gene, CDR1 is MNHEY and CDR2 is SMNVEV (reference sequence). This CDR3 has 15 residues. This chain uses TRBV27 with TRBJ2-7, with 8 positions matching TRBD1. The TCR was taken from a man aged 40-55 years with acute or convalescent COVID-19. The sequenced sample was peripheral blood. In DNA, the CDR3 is TGTGCCAGCAAACCCGGACAGGGCAGAAATTACGAGCAGTACTTC. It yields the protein CASKPGQGRNYEQYF.